The source of this T cell receptor (beta chain) is a study of T cell responses to AZD1222 COVID-19 vaccine. Data came from immunoSEQ multiplex PCR; TCRdb stores just in-frame clones and leaves some out. The sample lists about 210,000 clones; approximately 94% were seen once. On this clone itself: Its antigen is unidentified.

Germline assignment: CDR1 LGHNT and CDR2 FRNRAP. The CDR3 is 13 amino acids. V shed 7 bases and J shed 1 base, with 9 bases lying between them. Study-level findings and limits: Clonal diversity may have been underestimated in mostly white British donors. Only after the peak T cell response were repertoires sampled. Spike-specific TCR breadth rose after two AZD1222 doses, and depth rose as well. Targeting of unmutated variant regions was reportedly seen in nearly half of spike-specific TCRs.

The sequencing used peripheral blood, collected 28 days after the second dose of the MenACWY control vaccine. The chain couples TRBV12-5 to TRBJ2-3; D gene uncertain. The sequence was collected from an adult who received the MenACWY meningococcal vaccine as a control. In DNA, the CDR3 is TGTGCTAGTGCCTTGGGCGGCACAGATACGCAGTATTTT. Encoded protein: CASALGGTDTQYF.